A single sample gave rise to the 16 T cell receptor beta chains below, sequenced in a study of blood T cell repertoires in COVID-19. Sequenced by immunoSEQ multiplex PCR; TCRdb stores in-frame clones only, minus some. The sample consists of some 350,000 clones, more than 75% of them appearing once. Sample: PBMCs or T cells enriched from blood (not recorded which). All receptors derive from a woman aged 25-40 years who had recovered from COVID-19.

This CDR3 is CATSRVRTSRADEQYF. The DNA of the CDR3 is TGTGCCACCAGCAGAGTACGGACCTCCCGAGCGGACGAGCAGTACTTC. The chain uses TRBV15 and TRBJ2-7, with D possibly matching TRBD2 (5 bases). The CDR3 runs 16 residues. V was pared by 1 base and J by 5 bases, with 18 bases between. The germline V gene encodes CDR1 LNHNV and CDR2 YYDKDF (reference sequence).

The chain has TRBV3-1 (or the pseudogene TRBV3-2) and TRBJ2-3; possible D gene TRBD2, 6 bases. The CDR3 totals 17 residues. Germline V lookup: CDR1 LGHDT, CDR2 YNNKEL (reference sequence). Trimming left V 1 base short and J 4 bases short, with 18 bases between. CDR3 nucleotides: TGTGCCAGCAGCCAAGGTCAAGCGGCGGGGTGGGCAGATACGCAGTATTTT. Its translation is CASSQGQAAGWADTQYF.

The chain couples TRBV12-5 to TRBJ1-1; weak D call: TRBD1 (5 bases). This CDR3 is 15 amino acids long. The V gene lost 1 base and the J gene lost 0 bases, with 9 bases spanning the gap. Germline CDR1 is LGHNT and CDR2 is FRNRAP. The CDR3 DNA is TGTGCTAGTGGTTTGGGCGGACAAATGAACACTGAAGCTTTCTTT. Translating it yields CASGLGGQMNTEAFF. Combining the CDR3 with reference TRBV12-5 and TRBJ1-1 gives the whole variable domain DARVTQTPRHKVTEMGQEVTMRCQPILGHNTVFWYRQTMMQGLELLAYFRNRAPLDDSGMPKDRFSAEMPDATLATLKIQPSEPRDSAVYFCASGLGGQMNTEAFFGQGTRLTVV.

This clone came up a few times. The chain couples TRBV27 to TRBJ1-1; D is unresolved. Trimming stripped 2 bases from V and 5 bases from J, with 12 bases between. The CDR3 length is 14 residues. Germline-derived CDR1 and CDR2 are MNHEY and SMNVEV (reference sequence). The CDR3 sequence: CASSLEGGWTEAFF. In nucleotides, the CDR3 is TGTGCCAGCAGTTTAGAGGGAGGCTGGACTGAAGCTTTCTTT.

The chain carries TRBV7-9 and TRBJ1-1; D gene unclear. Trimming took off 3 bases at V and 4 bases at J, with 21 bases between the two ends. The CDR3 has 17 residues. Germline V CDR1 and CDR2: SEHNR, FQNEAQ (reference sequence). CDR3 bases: TGTGCCAGCAGCTTTCTAGAAGGTTCGATTAGAAGCACTGAAGCTTTCTTT. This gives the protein CASSFLEGSIRSTEAFF.

The CDR3 spells CASTGTLMGGYTF. The CDR3 DNA is TGTGCCAGCACCGGGACACTGATGGGAGGCTACACCTTC. The J gene is TRBJ1-2, the V gene TRBV5-4; D is perhaps TRBD1 (6 bases). Germline loops: CDR1 SGHNT, CDR2 YYREEE (reference sequence). This CDR3 is built from 13 residues. Trimming left V 6 bases short and J 8 bases short, with 17 bases between.

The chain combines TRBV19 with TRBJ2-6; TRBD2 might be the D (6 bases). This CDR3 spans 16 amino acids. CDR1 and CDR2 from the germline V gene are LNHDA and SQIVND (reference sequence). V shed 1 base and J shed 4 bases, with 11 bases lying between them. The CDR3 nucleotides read TGTGCCAGTAGTATAGTGGGGGGAGCGGGGGCCAACGTCCTGACTTTC. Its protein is CASSIVGGAGANVLTF.

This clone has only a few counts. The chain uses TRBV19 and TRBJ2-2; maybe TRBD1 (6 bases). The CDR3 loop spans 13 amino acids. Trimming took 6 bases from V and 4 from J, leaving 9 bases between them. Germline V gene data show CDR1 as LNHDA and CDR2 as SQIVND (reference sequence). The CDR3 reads CASRPRGTGELFF. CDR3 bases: TGTGCCAGTAGGCCCAGGGGCACCGGGGAGCTGTTTTTT.

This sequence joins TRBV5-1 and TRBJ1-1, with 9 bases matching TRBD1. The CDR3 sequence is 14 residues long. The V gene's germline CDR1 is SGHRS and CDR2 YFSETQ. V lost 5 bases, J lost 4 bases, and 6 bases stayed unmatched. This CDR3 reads CASRTGQGSTEAFF. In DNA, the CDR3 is TGCGCCAGCAGGACCGGACAGGGGTCCACTGAAGCTTTCTTT. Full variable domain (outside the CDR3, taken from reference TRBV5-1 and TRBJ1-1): KAGVTQTPRYLIKTRGQQVTLSCSPISGHRSVSWYQQTPGQGLQFLFEYFSETQRNKGNFPGRFSGRQFSNSRSEMNVSTLELGDSALYLCASRTGQGSTEAFFGQGTRLTVV.

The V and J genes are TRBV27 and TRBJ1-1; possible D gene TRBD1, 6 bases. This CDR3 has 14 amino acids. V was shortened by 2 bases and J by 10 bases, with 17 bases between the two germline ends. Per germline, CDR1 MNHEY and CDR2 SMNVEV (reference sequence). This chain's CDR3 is CASSLAIVGARAFF. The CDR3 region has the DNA TGTGCCAGCAGTTTAGCGATTGTGGGGGCTAGAGCTTTCTTT.

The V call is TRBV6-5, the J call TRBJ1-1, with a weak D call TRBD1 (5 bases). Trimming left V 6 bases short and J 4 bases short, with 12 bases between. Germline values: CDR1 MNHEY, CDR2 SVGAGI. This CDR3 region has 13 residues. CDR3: CASSLGGTTEAFF. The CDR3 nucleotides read TGTGCCAGCAGCCTCGGGGGGACCACTGAAGCTTTCTTT.

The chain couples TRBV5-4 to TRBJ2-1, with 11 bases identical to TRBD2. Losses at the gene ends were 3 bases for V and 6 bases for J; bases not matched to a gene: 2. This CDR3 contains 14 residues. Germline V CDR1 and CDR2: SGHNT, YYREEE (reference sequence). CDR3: CASSWTSGPNEQFF. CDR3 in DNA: TGTGCCAGCAGCTGGACTAGCGGGCCCAATGAGCAGTTCTTC.

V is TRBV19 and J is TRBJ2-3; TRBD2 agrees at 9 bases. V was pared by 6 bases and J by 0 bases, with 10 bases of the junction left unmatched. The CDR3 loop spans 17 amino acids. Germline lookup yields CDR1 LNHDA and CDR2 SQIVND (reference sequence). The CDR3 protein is CASRPVFLAGSTDTQYF. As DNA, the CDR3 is TGTGCCAGTAGGCCGGTCTTCCTAGCGGGGAGCACAGATACGCAGTATTTT.

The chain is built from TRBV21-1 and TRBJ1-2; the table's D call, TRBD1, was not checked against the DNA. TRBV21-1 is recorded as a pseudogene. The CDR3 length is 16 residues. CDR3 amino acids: CASSLIGGQGHYGYTF. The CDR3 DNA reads TGTGCCAGCAGCCTTATCGGAGGACAGGGCCACTATGGCTACACCTTC.

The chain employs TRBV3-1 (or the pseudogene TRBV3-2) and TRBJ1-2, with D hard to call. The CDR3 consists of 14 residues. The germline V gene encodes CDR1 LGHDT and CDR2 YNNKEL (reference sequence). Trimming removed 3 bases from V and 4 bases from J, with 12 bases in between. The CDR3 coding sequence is TGTGCCAGCAGCCATATTAACCCGGGCTATGGCTACACCTTC. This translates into CASSHINPGYGYTF.

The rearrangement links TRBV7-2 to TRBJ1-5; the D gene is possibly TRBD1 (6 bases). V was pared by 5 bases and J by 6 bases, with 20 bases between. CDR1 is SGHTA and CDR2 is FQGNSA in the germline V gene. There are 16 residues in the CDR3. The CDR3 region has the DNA TGTGCCAGCAGCCCGACCCCCAGGGGCTTTGGTCAGCCCCAGCATTTT. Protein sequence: CASSPTPRGFGQPQHF.